Presented here are 9 T cell receptor beta chains from one specimen sequenced in a study of blood T cells in healthy people across ages. The authors ran a second PCR of roughly 6 to 11 cycles using a sample-barcoded 5' primer and a J-beta primer mix. TCRdb reprocessed the 5' RACE reads via MiXCR and lists one record per CDR3 protein. The table includes over a million distinct CDR3 sequences, roughly 64% detected once. The sequencing input was blood. The receptors here all came from a young man in good health.

The chain couples TRBV5-1 to TRBJ1-4; weak D call: TRBD1 (5 bases). The CDR3 totals 16 residues. Germline V lookup: CDR1 SGHRS, CDR2 YFSETQ. V shed 0 bases and J shed 8 bases, with 17 bases lying between them. The CDR3: CASSLVRVTAGEKLFF. The CDR3 DNA is TGCGCCAGCAGCTTGGTTCGGGTGACAGCAGGGGAAAAACTGTTTTTT.

The gene calls are TRBV7-2 and TRBJ1-1; TRBD1 might be the D (5 bases). Deletions cut 4 bases from V and 1 base from J, with 13 bases between. CDR3 length equals 15 residues. Germline CDR1 and CDR2: SGHTA and FQGNSA. The CDR3 nucleotides read TGTGCCAGCAGCTCCACGTCCGGGACGAACACTGAAGCTTTCTTT. Translated, it gives CASSSTSGTNTEAFF.

J is TRBJ2-5 and V is TRBV5-5; D tentatively reads TRBD1 or TRBD2 (5 bases each). V was trimmed by 4 bases and J by 4 bases, leaving 11 bases between them. The CDR3 runs to 13 residues. Germline lookup yields CDR1 SGHKS and CDR2 YYEKEE (reference sequence). The CDR3 DNA follows: TGTGCCAGCAGCCCCTGGGACGGAGAGACCCAGTACTTC. It codes for CASSPWDGETQYF.

This clonotype was found once. The V gene is TRBV5-1, the J gene TRBJ2-1; D ambiguous. CDR1 is SGHRS and CDR2 is YFSETQ in the germline V gene. V was cut by 2 bases and J by 0 bases, with 15 bases left in between. CDR3 length: 17 amino acids. The CDR3 coding sequence is TGCGCCAGCAGCTTTTTTTCAGCTGGAAGCTCCTACAATGAGCAGTTCTTC. Its translation is CASSFFSAGSSYNEQFF.

The chain carries TRBV20-1 and TRBJ2-7, with D possibly matching TRBD2 (5 bases). Trimming removed 4 bases at V and 3 bases at J, with 10 bases between. The V gene's germline CDR1 is DFQATT and CDR2 SNEGSKA (reference sequence). CDR3 length: 12 residues. For the CDR3, the DNA is TGCAGTGCTATAGTGGGAGACTACGAGCAGTACTTC. This sequence encodes CSAIVGDYEQYF.

V gene TRBV29-1 combines with J gene TRBJ1-2; D unclear. The CDR3 sequence is 14 residues long. V was clipped by 4 bases and J by 3 bases, with 15 bases between them. Germline CDR1 SQVTM, CDR2 ANQGSEA. CDR3 region: CSVVTAYGDYGYTF. CDR3 nucleotides: TGCAGCGTTGTGACGGCCTACGGGGACTATGGCTACACCTTC.

The gene calls are TRBV27 and TRBJ2-1; 7 nucleotides line up with TRBD2. This CDR3 is built from 14 residues. CDR1 is MNHEY, CDR2 SMNVEV, per germline (reference sequence). Losses at the gene ends were 0 bases for V and 7 bases for J; bases not matched to a gene: 3. This chain's CDR3 is CASSLSREWNEQFF. CDR3 coding DNA: TGTGCCAGCAGTTTATCGCGGGAGTGGAATGAGCAGTTCTTC.

This clonotype was counted a few times. This chain connects TRBV4-1 to TRBJ1-6, with TRBD1 matching 7 bases. The germline V gene has CDR1 MGHRA and CDR2 YSYEKL. Unmatched junction bases numbered 6, after V lost 1 base and J lost 6 bases. This CDR3 comprises 16 residues. CDR3 amino acids: CASSQVAGTVNSPLHF. Here the CDR3 DNA reads TGCGCCAGCAGCCAAGTAGCCGGGACAGTTAATTCACCCCTCCACTTT.

The rearrangement joins TRBV28 to TRBJ2-3; 8 bases match TRBD2. In germline, CDR1 is MDHEN, CDR2 SYDVKM. The CDR3 totals 16 residues. The J segment lost 0 bases and the V segment lost 5 bases, leaving 7 bases of the junction unmatched. CDR3 in DNA: TGTGCCAGCAGTCCGCCGGGACTAGGGAGCACAGATACGCAGTATTTT. It specifies CASSPPGLGSTDTQYF.